This passage covers 25 T cell receptor beta chains from one sample sequenced in a study of CD8 T cells in ankylosing spondylitis. TCRdb analysed the 5' RACE reads with MiXCR anew, one entry per CDR3 protein. The table lists 150,000 to 200,000 distinct CDR3 sequences, 9.5% to 13% of them singletons. The sequenced sample consisted of blood, either unsorted or a sorted T cell fraction (not recorded which). The source is a male donor with ankylosing spondylitis or in good health (not recorded which).

The table lists this clonotype with a few counts. The rearrangement links TRBV3-1 to TRBJ2-7; tentatively, D is TRBD1 (6 bases). This CDR3 comprises 14 residues. Trimming took 4 bases from V and 5 from J, leaving 15 bases between them. Germline CDR1 LGHDT, CDR2 YNNKEL (reference sequence). The CDR3 spells CASSLRQGFDEQYF. The DNA for the CDR3 is TGTGCCAGCAGCCTCCGGCAGGGGTTCGACGAGCAGTACTTC.

There are many counts of this clonotype. The chain links TRBV12-3 or TRBV12-4 to TRBJ1-1; D is unresolved. V was pared by 2 bases and J by 1 base, with 5 bases between. CDR3 length: 13 amino acids. CDR3 amino acids: CASSLKKNTEAFF. Here the CDR3 DNA reads TGTGCCAGCAGTTTAAAGAAGAACACTGAAGCTTTCTTT.

This clonotype was picked up many times. The CDR3 protein is CASSEALGQGGNTEAFF. The CDR3 DNA reads TGTGCCAGCAGTGAAGCGCTGGGACAGGGGGGGAACACTGAAGCTTTCTTT. This rearrangement joins TRBV2 to TRBJ1-1, with 11 bases matching TRBD1. The V gene end was trimmed by 0 bases and the J gene end by 1 base; junction bases not matched to a gene: 4. The CDR3 spans 17 residues. The germline V gene has CDR1 SNHLY and CDR2 FYNNEI.

This clonotype was detected many times. The chain uses TRBV24-1 and TRBJ2-2; 9 bases fit TRBD1. Germline trimming cut 3 bases from V and 6 bases from J; bases unmatched to any gene: 7. The CDR3 is 16 residues long. The germline V gene has CDR1 KGHDR and CDR2 SFDVKD. The CDR3 DNA sequence: TGTGCCACCAGTGATACGGGACAGGGCGCCCCCGGGGAGCTGTTTTTT. This sequence encodes CATSDTGQGAPGELFF.

This clonotype was counted ten times or more. V gene TRBV24-1 combines with J gene TRBJ2-2, with a possible D match to TRBD2 (6 bases). V shed 4 bases and J shed 3 bases, with 11 bases lying between them. CDR1 is KGHDR, CDR2 SFDVKD, per germline. The CDR3 length is 15 residues. CDR3 nucleotide sequence: TGTGCCACCAGTGACTCCGGGACTCACACCGGGGAGCTGTTTTTT. Translation gives CATSDSGTHTGELFF.

This rearrangement joins TRBV19 to TRBJ2-2; D is possibly TRBD1 (5 bases). CDR3 length: 13 amino acids. Between the trimmed V and J ends, which lost 7 bases and 5 bases, there was a span of 11 bases. Germline lookup yields CDR1 LNHDA and CDR2 SQIVND (reference sequence). The CDR3 DNA reads as TGTGCCAGTACTCAGGGCGGTACCGGGGAGCTGTTTTTT. This codes for CASTQGGTGELFF. Full variable domain (missing parts from reference TRBV19 and TRBJ2-2): DGGITQSPKYLFRKEGQNVTLSCEQNLNHDAMYWYRQDPGQGLRLIYYSQIVNDFQKGDIAEGYSVSREKKESFPLTVTSAQKNPTAFYLCASTQGGTGELFFGEGSRLTVL.

This clonotype was counted many times. The rearrangement uses TRBV3-1 and TRBJ1-1; a possible D gene is TRBD1 (5 bases). There are 15 residues in the CDR3. Trimming shortened V by 1 base and J by 4 bases, and 13 bases separated the two germline ends. Germline V gene lookup returns CDR1 LGHDT and CDR2 YNNKEL (reference sequence). CDR3 region: CASSQGGGSPTEAFF. In nucleotides, the CDR3 is TGTGCCAGCAGCCAAGGGGGGGGGAGCCCCACTGAAGCTTTCTTT.

The table lists this clonotype with many counts. The chain couples TRBV12-3 or TRBV12-4 to TRBJ2-7, with 8 bases that match TRBD2. The V and J ends lost 2 bases and 2 bases, in that order; junction bases with no gene match: 5. The CDR3 contains 15 residues. CDR3 sequence reads: CASSLNGRATYEQYF. In nucleotides, the CDR3 is TGTGCCAGCAGTTTAAACGGGAGGGCCACCTACGAGCAGTACTTC.

This clonotype appeared many times. This chain's CDR3 is CASSTPETQYF. Written as DNA, the CDR3 is TGTGCCAGCAGTACCCCGGAGACCCAGTACTTC. This chain connects TRBV6-5 to TRBJ2-5; D is undetermined. Per germline, CDR1 MNHEY and CDR2 SVGAGI. The V gene lost 5 bases and the J gene lost 5 bases, with 6 bases spanning the gap. The CDR3 runs 11 residues.

This clonotype was picked up many times. The V gene is TRBV27, the J gene TRBJ2-3; TRBD2 matches 9 bases. This CDR3 contains 17 residues. Looked up from germline, CDR1 is MNHEY and CDR2 is SMNVEV (reference sequence). The junction had 22 bases not matched to a gene; V was cut back by 6 bases and J by 12 bases. The CDR3 protein is CASSLFLVRGGGEVQYF. Here the CDR3 DNA reads TGTGCCAGCAGCCTCTTCTTGGTTCGTGGCGGGGGGGAAGTTCAGTATTTT.

This clonotype showed up many times. This chain links TRBV12-3 or TRBV12-4 with TRBJ2-3; D is unresolved. V was shortened by 1 base and J by 2 bases, with 16 bases between the two germline ends. The CDR3 is made up of 17 amino acids. In DNA form, the CDR3 reads TGTGCCAGCAGTTTAGGATTATCGGGCGGACCCACAGATACGCAGTATTTT. Residues: CASSLGLSGGPTDTQYF.

The table lists this clonotype with many counts. DNA for the CDR3: TGTGCCATCAAGAGGGAATCGAACACCGGGGAGCTGTTTTTT. Amino acids: CAIKRESNTGELFF. This chain uses TRBV10-3 with TRBJ2-2, with D possibly being TRBD2 (5 bases). The CDR3 is 14 residues long. Germline values: CDR1 ENHRY, CDR2 SYGVKD. With 7 bases removed from V and 0 bases from J, the gap between germline ends came to 9 bases.

In its sample, this clonotype was seen many times. The genes are TRBV15 and TRBJ2-1; 10 bases map to TRBD2. V dropped 0 bases and J dropped 7; count of bases not matched to a gene: 6. The CDR3 length is 16 residues. Germline assignment: CDR1 LNHNV and CDR2 YYDKDF (reference sequence). CDR3 DNA: TGTGCCACCAGCAGAGATCTAGCGGGAGTCAGTAATGAGCAGTTCTTC. It yields the protein CATSRDLAGVSNEQFF.

The table lists this clonotype with many counts. V and J are TRBV19 and TRBJ2-7; no clear D gene. Trimming left V 3 bases short and J 0 bases short, with 9 bases between. The CDR3 covers 14 residues. Germline V lookup: CDR1 LNHDA, CDR2 SQIVND (reference sequence). For the CDR3, the DNA is TGTGCCAGTAGTATGGCCAGCGACTCCTACGAGCAGTACTTC. It yields the protein CASSMASDSYEQYF.

The chain uses TRBV12-3 or TRBV12-4 and TRBJ2-7; the D gene is possibly TRBD2 (6 bases). There are 13 residues in the CDR3. The V end was cut by 2 bases, the J end by 7 bases, with 12 bases between. CDR3 sequence: CASSLRGLAEQYF. CDR3 DNA sequence: TGTGCCAGCAGTTTAAGAGGTCTAGCGGAGCAGTACTTC.

This clonotype was recorded many times. V and J are TRBV4-3 and TRBJ2-1, with 8 bases matching TRBD2. This CDR3 has 15 residues. The ends lost 5 bases at V and 5 bases at J; junction bases unmatched: 8. Per the germline V gene, CDR1 is LGHNA and CDR2 is YSLEER. The CDR3 DNA follows: TGCGCCAGCAGCTTTTCCGGGGGGGAGGACAATGAGCAGTTCTTC. It is translated as CASSFSGGEDNEQFF.

The J gene is TRBJ2-2, the V gene TRBV7-9; 9 nucleotides line up with TRBD1. CDR3 size: 17 residues. The junction had 14 bases not matched to a gene; V was cut back by 4 bases and J by 8 bases. The germline CDR1 and CDR2 sequences are SEHNR and FQNEAQ (reference sequence). The CDR3 region has the DNA TGTGCCAGCAGCTCCCCATACGAGACAGGGGGATCAGGGGAGCTGTTTTTT. Its translation is CASSSPYETGGSGELFF.

In its sample, this clonotype was seen a few times. A much larger clone differs from this one at a single base, so this may be a read error. The CDR3 region has the DNA TGTGCCAGCGCTTGGGGGAACAATCAGCCCCAGCATTTT. Encoded protein: CASAWGNNQPQHF. J is TRBJ1-5 and V is TRBV6-2 or TRBV6-3, with D maybe TRBD1 (5 bases). CDR3 length: 13 residues. Between the trimmed V and J ends, which lost 8 bases and 3 bases, there was a span of 11 bases. Germline values: CDR1 MNHEY, CDR2 SVGEGT.

This clonotype came up many times. The chain recombines TRBV27 with TRBJ1-5; D might be TRBD1 (5 bases). Germline CDR1 is MNHEY and CDR2 is SMNVEV (reference sequence). With 3 bases removed from V and 6 bases from J, the gap between germline ends came to 15 bases. The CDR3 has 15 amino acids. The CDR3 DNA is TGTGCCAGCAGTTTGGGGCAAAACGGGGGTCAGCCCCAGCATTTT. Translation: CASSLGQNGGQPQHF.

The chain is built from TRBV27 and TRBJ1-1; D remains ambiguous. This CDR3 is built from 12 residues. Between the trimmed V and J ends, which lost 8 bases and 1 base, there was a span of 8 bases. Germline assignment: CDR1 MNHEY and CDR2 SMNVEV (reference sequence). The CDR3 sequence is CASPTRNTEAFF. In DNA, the CDR3 is TGTGCCAGCCCGACACGGAACACTGAAGCTTTCTTT.

This clonotype appeared many times. The chain employs TRBV29-1 and TRBJ1-3, with D tentatively TRBD1 (5 bases). From germline, CDR1 is SQVTM and CDR2 ANQGSEA. Trimming removed 4 bases at V and 2 bases at J, with 9 bases between. The CDR3 is made up of 13 amino acids. CDR3 protein: CSVGGDAGNTIYF. CDR3 DNA: TGCAGCGTTGGAGGGGACGCTGGAAACACCATATATTTT.

Only a few counts were recorded for this clonotype. The V call is TRBV6-5, the J call TRBJ2-3; 9 nucleotides line up with TRBD1. V lost 4 bases and J lost 2; bases outside the gene matches: 7. The germline V gene encodes CDR1 MNHEY and CDR2 SVGAGI. The CDR3 consists of 16 residues. CDR3 protein: CASSLSGTGNTDTQYF. The CDR3 coding sequence is TGTGCCAGCAGTTTATCCGGGACAGGGAACACAGATACGCAGTATTTT.

The sample holds many counts of this clonotype. This sequence joins TRBV28 and TRBJ2-1; D is uncertain. The germline V gene encodes CDR1 MDHEN and CDR2 SYDVKM. The CDR3 is 14 amino acids. Trimming removed 7 bases from V and 0 bases from J, with 10 bases in between. In nucleotides, the CDR3 is TGTGCCAGCATTCACGGTGACTCCTACAATGAGCAGTTCTTC. Residues: CASIHGDSYNEQFF.

This clonotype was counted between two and nine times. The chain recombines TRBV7-9 with TRBJ2-5; D is undetermined. Trimming took off 2 bases at V and 5 bases at J, with 9 bases between the two ends. There are 13 residues in the CDR3. Germline V gives CDR1 SEHNR, CDR2 FQNEAQ (reference sequence). This chain's CDR3 is CASSLWVEETQYF. DNA for the CDR3: TGTGCCAGCAGCTTATGGGTGGAGGAGACCCAGTACTTC.

This chain uses TRBV7-2 with TRBJ2-5; D may be TRBD1 or TRBD2 (5 bases each). V was cut by 4 bases and J by 5 bases, with 17 bases left in between. CDR1 and CDR2 from the germline V gene are SGHTA and FQGNSA. The CDR3 consists of 15 residues. CDR3 in amino acids: CASSSRDLRGETQYF. As DNA, the CDR3 is TGTGCCAGCAGCTCAAGGGACCTCAGAGGGGAGACCCAGTACTTC.